The subject of this entry is one T cell receptor beta chain. The specificity of this receptor is unknown. The input lacks base qualities; no much larger clone sits a single base away. Enrolling through a virtual design, the prospective study's participants ranged in age from roughly 18 to 95 years and lived across 24 United States geographic areas. Cohort assignment in the prospective study relied on participant-reported clinical history from a screening survey and a study questionnaire. For ImmuneRACE Cohort 3, a participant was defined as recovered based on two consecutive negative NP/OP PCR tests, clearance by a healthcare professional, or resolution of symptoms. In the prospective study, whole blood, serum and a nasopharyngeal or oropharyngeal swab were collected from each participant by mobile phlebotomists. Prospective study participants could optionally give additional blood draws and questionnaires over an approximately two-month period. Before DNA extraction, prospective study blood samples were shipped either frozen or at room temperature.

Reading the germline V gene gives CDR1 SGHRS and CDR2 YFSETQ. The CDR3 goes from the cysteine to the phenylalanine over 16 residues. Just CDR3 DNA is preserved here, 48 bases in frame from base 1. Trimming leaves V shorter by 3 bases and J shorter by 1 base, with the junction holding 5 bases beyond the gene matches. The immunoSEQ Assay, a bias-controlled multiplex PCR, was used to amplify TCRbeta CDR3 regions from genomic DNA. The authors' pipeline ran thus. Within the assay, amplification of reference gene primers was used to estimate how many nucleated cells each sample contained. To quantify the absolute abundance of each unique TCRbeta CDR3 rearrangement, sequence reads were collapsed and filtered. For each sample, productive Simpson clonality was calculated as the square root of Simpson's diversity index over productive rearrangements. The table was pulled from immuneACCESS by TCRdb, which kept in-frame rearrangements only. Such tables lose some clones; where checked, under half of the loss comes from unresolved V genes, and the rest has no known cause. V and J calls and clone size follow that table, whereas D and trimming were derived from the DNA. This sample has about 170,000 clones in its table, and approximately 91% of those were observed once. The top ten clonotypes cover approximately 0.8% of the sample.

The sample comes from a study of blood T cell repertoires in COVID-19 (dated by TCRdb to 2020 to 2022). At the level of the whole study: The collaborator samples originated in the United States, Italy and Spain and spanned the acute and convalescent phases of COVID-19. The material from the prospective study consisted of cDNA or gDNA derived from T cells, B-cell-depleted T cells, or PBMCs. Subjects who had been exposed to COVID-19, were actively infected with it, or had recovered from it provided the deeply sampled blood TCRbeta repertoires that made up the dataset. The repertoires were released in a freely available public database meant as a resource for research on the immune response to SARS-CoV-2. The samples were drawn from the first 160 participants of the ongoing ImmuneRACE study and from 1,254 subjects provided by 6 global collaborators. Sample metadata almost always included a de-identified subject ID, COVID-19 status, age in years and sex. Where available, HLA class I and class II types were taken from metadata supplied by the sample provider and were not determined by assay-based typing.

Study-level results and caveats: Clinical and demographic metadata were provided uncurated, with the amount varying by source and participant.

This sequence originates from a woman aged 18-29 years who had recovered from COVID-19. Sequencing was carried out using PBMCs or T cells enriched from blood (not recorded which). The rearrangement joined TRBV5-1 to TRBJ2-2; 8 of the junction bases match TRBD1. The DNA sequence is as follows: TGCGCCAGCAGCTCGAACACAGGGGGGAACACCGGGGAGCTGTTTTTT. This is translated as CASSSNTGGNTGELFF.